This is a list of T cell receptor beta chains from one sample in a study of blood T cell repertoires in COVID-19. The method was immunoSEQ multiplex PCR; TCRdb's version includes in-frame clones alone and lacks a portion of them. The sample yields just over 300,000 clones, roughly nine tenths seen once. The material sequenced was peripheral blood. The receptors derive from a woman aged 25 to 39 with COVID-19, enrolled during active disease. Each CDR3 is given with its conserved first and last residue. The D gene is left open where the match is weak.

J	V	D	CDR3
TRBJ2-1	TRBV10-3	TRBD2	CAIRLAGDEQFF
TRBJ1-1	TRBV5-8	-	CASSLDGGPEAFF
TRBJ2-3	TRBV11-2	-	CASSPWTSTDTQYF
TRBJ2-2	TRBV7-3	-	CASSLGPTAGELFF
TRBJ1-5	TRBV15	-	CATSHRGDSNQPQHF
TRBJ2-7	TRBV7-2	-	CASSPGYEQYF
TRBJ1-6	TRBV4-1	-	CASSQAGNLPNSPLHF
TRBJ2-3	TRBV3-1/TRBV3-2	TRBD2	CASSQDRLAGATQYF
TRBJ1-2	TRBV11-2	TRBD1	CASSLWDSGGYTF
TRBJ2-1	TRBV29-1	TRBD2	CSVPSGGNEQFF
TRBJ1-4	TRBV19	TRBD1	CASSNPSRDSGEKLFF
TRBJ1-1	TRBV21-1	-	CASTPTVNTEAFF
TRBJ1-1	TRBV7-8	-	CASSKKSGLNTEAFF
TRBJ2-7	TRBV15	TRBD1	CATSPIRGTGDEQYF
TRBJ2-1	TRBV4-1	-	CASSQEVTGTFINEQFF
TRBJ1-2	TRBV6-5	TRBD1	CASRRTGGNYGYTF
TRBJ2-1	TRBV27	TRBD2	CASSSSLTSGISYNEQFF
TRBJ1-3	TRBV6-1	-	CASSEVYSGNTIYF
TRBJ2-5	TRBV15	-	CATSRDGGTQETQYF
TRBJ1-6	TRBV2	TRBD1	CASSAEWTGNSPLHF
TRBJ1-1	TRBV6-5	TRBD1	CASDRQGAYTEAFF
TRBJ2-7	TRBV14	-	CASSQVGHAYEQYF
TRBJ1-2	TRBV29-1	-	CSVEARQVHYGYTF
TRBJ1-2	TRBV4-1	TRBD1	CASSQAPGQRQGSYTF
TRBJ2-3	TRBV7-2	TRBD2	CASSLEGGGTTDTQYF
TRBJ1-2	TRBV2	-	CASSTYPNYGYTF
TRBJ2-4	TRBV7-2	-	CASSFVDSLSTKNIQYF
TRBJ1-1	TRBV6-4	-	CASSEVGGHYTEAFF
TRBJ1-2	TRBV5-6	-	CASSPWTVSPNYGYTF
TRBJ2-1	TRBV7-8	-	CASSLGGAHNEQFF
TRBJ2-3	TRBV5-1	-	CASSFDMDTQYF
TRBJ2-3	TRBV9	TRBD2	CASSRSRGGTDTQYF
TRBJ2-7	TRBV2	TRBD1	CASSEQGEIYEQYF
TRBJ1-2	TRBV6-5	-	CASRKTVSGGYTF
TRBJ1-5	TRBV6-9	TRBD1	CASLQDRGHNQPQHF
TRBJ1-6	TRBV28	TRBD1	CASSPPDRGGSPLHF
TRBJ2-2	TRBV11-3	TRBD2	CASSFPGLAGNTGELFF
TRBJ1-1	TRBV20-1	-	CSASRGIGTEAFF
TRBJ1-5	TRBV27	-	CASSGRGSQPQHF
TRBJ1-5	TRBV28	TRBD1	CASSYRGINNQPQHF
TRBJ2-7	TRBV4-1	-	CASSPGLGGEQYF
TRBJ2-3	TRBV7-3	-	CASSQRLGTDTQYF
TRBJ2-5	TRBV10-3	TRBD2	CAISGTSGVGQETQYF
TRBJ1-5	TRBV6-4	-	CASSPEPSNQPQHF
TRBJ1-3	TRBV19	-	CASSIGRTADGSGNTIYF